The rows below give T cell receptor beta chains drawn from one sample of a study of identical twins. Each CDR3 protein is one row after TCRdb ran MiXCR on the 5' RACE reads. The sample shows under 900,000 distinct CDR3 sequences, around an eighth of them seen only once. These data were also reused for a study on yellow fever vaccine responses in identical twins.

The specimen sequenced was PBMCs. The receptors come from a woman younger than 35 in good health. Both conserved end residues are part of each CDR3. The D gene is left open where the match is weak. Only part of the rows carry a size: once, few, many, or a class if the clone is expanded.

d_gene,j_gene,abundance,v_gene,CDR3nt,CDR3aa
TRBD1,TRBJ1-2,few,TRBV2,TGTGCCAGCAGCCGACAGGGGGTTCATTATGGCTACACCTTC,CASSRQGVHYGYTF
TRBD1,TRBJ2-1,-,TRBV5-1,TGCGCCAGCAGCGCCCTTTCTGGGACAGGGGGCGGTTATGAGCAGTTCTTC,CASSALSGTGGGYEQFF
-,TRBJ2-3,many,TRBV10-3,TGTGCCATCAGTGAGGTTGGGTCCCCCACAGATACGCAGTATTTT,CAISEVGSPTDTQYF
TRBD2,TRBJ2-1,-,TRBV7-9,TGTGCCAGCAGCTTGGTCTTCGGCGGGAGCTCCTACAATGAGCAGTTCTTC,CASSLVFGGSSYNEQFF
-,TRBJ2-3,-,TRBV2,TGTGCCAGCAGTGAATCGTGGGCAGATACGCAGTATTTT,CASSESWADTQYF
TRBD2,TRBJ2-5,few,TRBV2,TGTGCCAGCAGTGAATGGGTTTATCCGCGGGGGCAAGAGACCCAGTACTTC,CASSEWVYPRGQETQYF
TRBD2,TRBJ2-2,few,TRBV4-1,TGCGCCAGCAGCCAAGATAGCGGACTAGCGGGGGGGGACACCGGGGAGCTGTTTTTT,CASSQDSGLAGGDTGELFF
-,TRBJ2-2,few,TRBV29-1,TGCAGCGTTGAGCCCTGGACGGGGAAGAACACCGGGGAGCTGTTTTTT,CSVEPWTGKNTGELFF
TRBD1,TRBJ1-1,many,TRBV4-1,TGCGCCAGCAGCCAAGCCGGACAGGGATACACTGAAGCTTTCTTT,CASSQAGQGYTEAFF
-,TRBJ1-4,few,TRBV7-9,TGTGCCAGCAGCGCTGCAGGATCCTCGTGGGAAAAACTGTTTTTT,CASSAAGSSWEKLFF
-,TRBJ2-1,few,TRBV5-1,TGCGCCAGCCAGGACACGAGCTCCTACAATGAGCAGTTCTTC,CASQDTSSYNEQFF
-,TRBJ2-1,many,TRBV11-2,TGTGCCAGCAGGGACAGCGTAGGGAGGTTCAACAATGAGCAGTTCTTC,CASRDSVGRFNNEQFF
TRBD2,TRBJ2-5,-,TRBV29-1,TGCAGCGTGGACCAGAACGGGGGGCAAGAGACCCAGTACTTC,CSVDQNGGQETQYF
-,TRBJ2-2,-,TRBV24-1,TGTGCCACGAGGGACCCCTCGAACACCGGGGAGCTGTTTTTT,CATRDPSNTGELFF
TRBD2,TRBJ2-3,few,TRBV7-8,TGTGCCAGCAGCTCGACTAGCGGGGGAGCGTGGGATACGCAGTATTTT,CASSSTSGGAWDTQYF
-,TRBJ2-1,-,TRBV12-3/TRBV12-4,TGTGCCAGCATCCCTTCCGCTAGCGAGAGTTACCCCGACAATGAGCAGTTCTTC,CASIPSASESYPDNEQFF
TRBD2,TRBJ2-3,-,TRBV2,TGTGCCAGCGGTACTAGCGGGGTTAGCACAGATACGCAGTATTTT,CASGTSGVSTDTQYF
-,TRBJ2-4,few,TRBV12-3/TRBV12-4,TGTGCCAGCAGTTTGGGTCAGGAGCTAGCCAAAAACATTCAGTACTTC,CASSLGQELAKNIQYF
-,TRBJ1-2,many,TRBV6-1,TGTGCCAGCAGTGAACGGTGGAGTAACGGCTACACCTTC,CASSERWSNGYTF
-,TRBJ2-1,few,TRBV7-9,TGTGCCAGCAGCTTAGCGGTAAGCTACTCCTACAATGAGCAGTTCTTC,CASSLAVSYSYNEQFF
TRBD1,TRBJ2-1,-,TRBV11-2,TGTGCCAGCAGCTCCAGACAGGGGGTGAGGGGTGAGCAGTTCTTC,CASSSRQGVRGEQFF
TRBD2,TRBJ2-7,-,TRBV3-1,TGTGCCAGCAGCCAAGAGAAAGGGAGGGCCCTCGAGCAGTACTTC,CASSQEKGRALEQYF
-,TRBJ2-1,-,TRBV4-2,TGTGCCAGCAGCCATGAAAAGGCGAATGAGCAGTTCTTC,CASSHEKANEQFF
TRBD1,TRBJ2-1,few,TRBV29-1,TGCAGCGTTGAAGATCGGCAGGGGGTCTACAATGAGCAGTTCTTC,CSVEDRQGVYNEQFF
-,TRBJ2-3,few,TRBV10-3,TGTGCCATCAGTGATATAAGGTACACAGATACGCAGTATTTT,CAISDIRYTDTQYF
TRBD2,TRBJ2-5,few,TRBV20-1,TGCAGTGCTAGTCCCGGGACTAGCTTAGAGACCCAGTACTTC,CSASPGTSLETQYF
-,TRBJ1-1,-,TRBV20-1,TGCAGTGCTAGAGATCGTTGGGGGACTGAAGCTTTCTTT,CSARDRWGTEAFF
TRBD2,TRBJ2-7,-,TRBV5-1,TGCGCCAGCAGCTTGGGACTAGCGGGGACAGGAACCGTCTCCTACGAGCAGTACTTC,CASSLGLAGTGTVSYEQYF
TRBD1,TRBJ1-5,-,TRBV19,TGTGCCAGTAGAAATCGGGACAGGGAACAGCCCCAGCATTTT,CASRNRDREQPQHF
-,TRBJ1-2,-,TRBV20-1,TGCAGTGCTCCCCCTCCTGGACAGACTTATGGCTACACCTTC,CSAPPPGQTYGYTF
TRBD2,TRBJ2-1,few,TRBV5-1,TGCGCCAGCAGCTGGACGGGACTAGCGGACTACAATGAGCAGTTCTTC,CASSWTGLADYNEQFF
TRBD1,TRBJ1-3,-,TRBV29-1,TGCAGCGTTGGCCGGACAGGGGCTGGAAACACCATATATTTT,CSVGRTGAGNTIYF
-,TRBJ1-1,-,TRBV7-2,TGTGCCAGCAGCTCCATACAGGGCAGAGGCATGAACACTGAAGCTTTCTTT,CASSSIQGRGMNTEAFF
TRBD1,TRBJ2-5,few,TRBV4-1,TGCGCCAGCAGCCGGACAGGGGGATCAGGAGAGACCCAGTACTTC,CASSRTGGSGETQYF
TRBD2,TRBJ2-7,few,TRBV28,TGTGCCAGCAGGGAACCGGGACTAGCGGGTGAGCAGTACTTC,CASREPGLAGEQYF
-,TRBJ2-1,-,TRBV20-1,TGCAGTGCTAGAGGCCCCGAGGGGGGAGGAAGGGAGCAGTTCTTC,CSARGPEGGGREQFF
TRBD2,TRBJ2-1,-,TRBV28,TGTGCCAGCAAACCGGTAGCGGGAGGGCACAATGAGCAGTTCTTC,CASKPVAGGHNEQFF
TRBD1,TRBJ2-7,once,TRBV7-8,TGTGCCAGCAGCAAAGACAGGGTGAACTACGAGCAGTACTTC,CASSKDRVNYEQYF
TRBD1,TRBJ1-2,many,TRBV10-3,TGTGCCATGACAGGGGGCCAAGGGGGCTACACCTTC,CAMTGGQGGYTF